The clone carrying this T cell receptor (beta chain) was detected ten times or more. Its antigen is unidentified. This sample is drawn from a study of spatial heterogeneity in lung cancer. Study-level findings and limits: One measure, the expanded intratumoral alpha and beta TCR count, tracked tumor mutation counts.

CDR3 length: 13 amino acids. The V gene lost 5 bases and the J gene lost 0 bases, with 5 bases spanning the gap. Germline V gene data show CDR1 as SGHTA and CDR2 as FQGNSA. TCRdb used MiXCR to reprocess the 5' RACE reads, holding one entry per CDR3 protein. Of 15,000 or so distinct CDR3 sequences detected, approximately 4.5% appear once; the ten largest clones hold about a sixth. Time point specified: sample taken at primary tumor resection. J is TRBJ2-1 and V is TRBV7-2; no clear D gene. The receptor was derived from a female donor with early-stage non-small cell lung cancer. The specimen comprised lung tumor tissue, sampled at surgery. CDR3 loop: CASSPSSYNEQFF. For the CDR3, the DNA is TGTGCCAGCAGCCCGAGCTCCTACAATGAGCAGTTCTTC. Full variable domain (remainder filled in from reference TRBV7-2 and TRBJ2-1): GAGVSQSPSNKVTEKGKDVELRCDPISGHTALYWYRQSLGQGLEFLIYFQGNSAPDKSGLPSDRFSAERTGGSVSTLTIQRTQQEDSAVYLCASSPSSYNEQFFGPGTRLTVL.